A selection of T cell receptor beta chains follows, all from one sample in a study of TIL therapy for anti-PD-1-resistant metastatic lung cancer. Assay: immunoSEQ multiplex PCR; the TCRdb copy retains only in-frame clones and omits some. The profile shows 95,000 or so clones, about three fifths of them singletons. The sequenced sample was tumor tissue, obtained at baseline. The receptors were sampled from a person between 30 and 80 years old with non-small cell lung cancer. CDR3s include the opening cysteine and the closing phenylalanine or tryptophan. D genes are given only for firm matches. Clone size is not always given. Where it is, it says once, few, many or a class for expanded clones.

>-|TRBJ1-6|few|TRBV6-5
CASSYTTLGGYSPLHF
TGTGCCAGCAGTTACACGACGTTGGGGGGGTATTCACCCCTCCACTTT
>-|TRBJ1-4|few|TRBV6-6
CASSQGMTNEKLFF
TGTGCCAGCAGCCAGGGTATGACTAATGAAAAACTGTTTTTT
>TRBD1|TRBJ2-6|-|TRBV5-4
CASSLDGTGAGANVLTF
TGTGCCAGCAGCTTGGACGGGACAGGGGCTGGGGCCAACGTCCTGACTTTC
>-|TRBJ2-7|-|TRBV6-5
CASSYSKGSYEQYF
TGTGCCAGCAGTTACTCGAAGGGATCCTACGAGCAGTACTTC
>TRBD1|TRBJ2-3|-|TRBV10-1
CASPKTGGKDTQYF
TGCGCCAGCCCAAAGACAGGGGGTAAGGATACGCAGTATTTT
>-|TRBJ1-2|-|TRBV30
CAWSVWDSRKYTF
TGTGCCTGGAGTGTATGGGACTCAAGGAAATACACCTTC
>TRBD1|TRBJ2-1|-|TRBV19
CASSGTTGNVNEQFF
TGTGCCAGTAGTGGAACGACAGGGAATGTCAATGAGCAGTTCTTC
>TRBD1|TRBJ1-1|few|TRBV18
CASQGGLNTEAFF
TGTGCCAGCCAAGGGGGCTTGAACACTGAAGCTTTCTTT
>-|TRBJ1-6|-|TRBV6-5
CASSKANSPLHF
TGTGCCAGCTCAAAGGCAAATTCACCCCTCCACTTT
>-|TRBJ2-7|-|TRBV5-1
CASSRDLHLEQYF
TGCGCCAGCAGCCGAGACCTACACCTTGAGCAGTACTTC
>-|TRBJ1-3|-|TRBV28
CASSRQGNPGNTIYF
TGTGCCAGCAGCCGTCAGGGGAACCCTGGAAACACCATATATTTT
>-|TRBJ2-1|once|TRBV28
CASRFTRSWDEQFF
TGTGCCAGCAGATTTACTAGATCGTGGGATGAGCAGTTCTTC
>TRBD2|TRBJ2-1|-|TRBV10-2
CASNRAGVNRNEQFF
TGCGCCAGCAACAGAGCGGGAGTGAATCGCAATGAGCAGTTCTTC
>-|TRBJ2-7|few|TRBV19
CASSISDTYEQYF
TGTGCCAGTAGTATTTCAGACACCTACGAGCAGTACTTC
>-|TRBJ1-5|-|TRBV2
CASRSRRATNSNQPQHF
TGTGCCAGCAGGAGTCGTAGGGCAACTAATAGCAATCAGCCCCAGCATTTT
>TRBD1|TRBJ1-5|-|TRBV28
CATHDIRDRRQPQHF
TGTGCCACCCATGACATCCGGGACAGAAGACAGCCCCAGCATTTT
>-|TRBJ1-5|few|TRBV7-9
CASSLNSNQPQHF
TGTGCCAGCAGCTTGAATAGCAATCAGCCCCAGCATTTT
>-|TRBJ2-1|-|TRBV6-2/TRBV6-3
CASSLLPSYNEQFF
TGTGCCAGCAGTCTCTTACCCTCCTACAATGAGCAGTTCTTC
>TRBD2|TRBJ2-5|-|TRBV6-5
CASGGLAGGETQYF
TGTGCCAGCGGGGGACTAGCGGGCGGAGAGACCCAGTACTTC